These T cell receptor beta chains were read from a single sample in a study of blood T cells in healthy people across ages. One entry per CDR3 protein, called by TCRdb with MiXCR from the 5' RACE reads. The table lists nearly 1 million distinct CDR3 sequences, roughly 51% of them singletons. The sample comprised blood. These receptors all stem from a woman aged 55-75 years in good health. Each CDR3 is given with its conserved first and last residue. Fields, in order: D gene, V gene, J gene, CDR3 length, clone size, CDR3 DNA, CDR3 protein. The D gene is left open where the match is weak. Where a row states a size, it is once, few, many or the class of an expanded clone; other rows omit it.

>-|TRBV20-1|TRBJ2-4|15|-
TGCAGTGGTTTAAGGGGAGGTTCTGCCAAAAACATTCAGTACTTC
CSGLRGGSAKNIQYF
>-|TRBV21-1|TRBJ2-7|11|few
TGTGCCAGCAGCAAAGTTGACGAGCAGTACTTC
CASSKVDEQYF
>TRBD1|TRBV29-1|TRBJ2-1|15|-
TGCAGCGTTGAAGGACTGGACAGGGGTGTCGATGAGCAGTTCTTC
CSVEGLDRGVDEQFF
>-|TRBV27|TRBJ2-7|15|few
TGTGCCAGCAGTTTATCGGCAGGGGCGAACTACGAGCAGTACTTC
CASSLSAGANYEQYF
>-|TRBV11-2|TRBJ1-5|15|-
TGTGCCAGCAGCTTTGGGACGGAGCCTAATCAGCCCCAGCATTTT
CASSFGTEPNQPQHF
>TRBD1|TRBV28|TRBJ2-5|16|once
TGTGCCAGCAGTTTACCCCTGACAGGGCGACGTGAGACCCAGTACTTC
CASSLPLTGRRETQYF
>TRBD1|TRBV24-1|TRBJ2-5|17|-
TGTGCCACCAGTGATTTGCCGGGACAGGGGGCTAGCAATGAGCAGTACTTC
CATSDLPGQGASNEQYF
>-|TRBV27|TRBJ2-1|14|few
TGTGCCAGCAGTTTGGGAATCAGTCGGAATGAGCAGTTCTTC
CASSLGISRNEQFF
>TRBD2|TRBV7-3|TRBJ2-1|17|many
TGTGCCAGCAGCTTAACTACCCTAGCGGGAGGGCTTAATGAGCAGTTCTTC
CASSLTTLAGGLNEQFF
>-|TRBV5-1|TRBJ2-3|14|-
TGCGCCAGCAATCTGGGGGCAGGAACAGATACGCAGTATTTT
CASNLGAGTDTQYF
>-|TRBV28|TRBJ2-3|15|-
TGTGCCAGCAGAGGTGGGGACTGGGGCACAGATACGCAGTATTTT
CASRGGDWGTDTQYF
>TRBD2|TRBV29-1|TRBJ2-1|16|-
TGCAGCGCCCGGCGGGGTGGGGGGGGTTATAACAATGAGCAGTTCTTC
CSARRGGGGYNNEQFF
>-|TRBV4-1|TRBJ2-7|16|few
TGCGCCAGCAGCCAAGATCTAGCTAAGACAGTCTACGAGCAGTACTTC
CASSQDLAKTVYEQYF
>TRBD2|TRBV12-3/TRBV12-4|TRBJ2-1|14|few
TGTGCCAGCATGACTAGCGGGAGAAACAATGAGCAGTTCTTC
CASMTSGRNNEQFF
>TRBD1|TRBV11-2|TRBJ2-1|13|-
TGTGCCAGCAGCTGGGCACACAGGGGTTCGCAGTTCTTC
CASSWAHRGSQFF
>-|TRBV29-1|TRBJ1-1|12|few
TGCAGCGTTGGTGGGTTGAACACTGAAGCTTTCTTT
CSVGGLNTEAFF
>-|TRBV7-9|TRBJ2-5|19|-
TGTGCCAGCAGCTCTACCTCACGAGGGGGTCTTACCTCCTACAATGAGCAGTACTTC
CASSSTSRGGLTSYNEQYF
>TRBD2|TRBV7-2|TRBJ2-1|16|-
TGTGCCAGCAACTTAGGTCGGCTAGCGGGACTCAATGAGCAGTTCTTC
CASNLGRLAGLNEQFF
>-|TRBV9|TRBJ1-5|15|-
TGTGCCAGCAGCGTAGATCCGGGGCCGGGGCAGCCCCAGCATTTT
CASSVDPGPGQPQHF
>-|TRBV30|TRBJ1-3|13|-
TGTGCCTGGACAAGGCGCTCTGGAAACACCATATATTTT
CAWTRRSGNTIYF
>TRBD2|TRBV29-1|TRBJ2-7|11|-
TGCAGCGTGTTGACTAGCTGCGAGCAGTACTTC
CSVLTSCEQYF
>TRBD1|TRBV14|TRBJ2-1|17|-
TGTGCCAGCAGCCAAGTTGAGGGCAGGGGGTTTTACAATGAGCAGTTCTTT
CASSQVEGRGFYNEQFF
>TRBD2|TRBV7-9|TRBJ2-1|15|-
TGTGCCAGCAGCCCCGGACTAGCGGGTGGGGGTGAGCAGTTCTTC
CASSPGLAGGGEQFF
>TRBD2|TRBV20-1|TRBJ2-5|15|-
TGCAGTGCAGCCCGGGAGGGTTTGTACCAAGAGACCCAGTACTTC
CSAAREGLYQETQYF
>-|TRBV28|TRBJ2-1|16|few
TGTGCCAGCAGTTTGCGCATCGGACAGCTACGGGATGAGCAGTTCTTC
CASSLRIGQLRDEQFF